The rows below give T cell receptor beta chains drawn from one sample of a study of PD-1 blockade in classical Hodgkin lymphoma. Profiling relied on immunoSEQ multiplex PCR, and the TCRdb table lists in-frame clones only, not all of them. The table records around 14,000 clones, around 93% of them present only once. The sequenced sample was CD8+ T cells from blood. These receptors came from a human donor with classical Hodgkin lymphoma. The CDR3 runs from the conserved cysteine through the conserved F or W. A D gene is named only where the DNA matches it firmly. The size entry is marked missing in some rows and otherwise reads once, few, many or a size class.

CASSTSGRAYEQYF | TGTGCCAGCAGTACTAGCGGGAGGGCCTACGAGCAGTACTTC | TRBV6-6 | TRBD2 | - | TRBJ2-7
CASSLLPILTREGSYEQYF | TGTGCCAGCAGTTTATTACCTATTTTGACGCGGGAGGGATCCTACGAGCAGTACTTC | TRBV28 | TRBD2 | - | TRBJ2-7
CATDTGRGGNTEAFF | TGTGCCACCGATACAGGGAGAGGGGGCAACACTGAAGCTTTCTTT | TRBV2 | TRBD1 | - | TRBJ1-1
CAISSPASGTDTQYF | TGTGCCATCTCCTCCCCCGCCAGCGGCACAGATACGCAGTATTTT | TRBV28 | - | - | TRBJ2-3
CASSLGEGTNTEAFF | TGTGCCAGCAGCTTAGGAGAGGGGACGAACACTGAAGCTTTCTTT | TRBV11-2 | - | - | TRBJ1-1
CASSVSGGGVDTQYF | TGTGCCAGCAGCGTGAGCGGAGGTGGAGTTGATACGCAGTATTTT | TRBV6-5 | - | once | TRBJ2-3
CASSVLDRDGETQYF | TGTGCCAGTAGCGTACTAGACAGGGACGGGGAGACCCAGTACTTC | TRBV19 | TRBD1 | - | TRBJ2-5
CASSVGGSTEAFF | TGTGCCAGCAGCGTAGGAGGCAGCACTGAAGCTTTCTTT | TRBV9 | - | - | TRBJ1-1
CASSLSGVSMVGYTF | TGTGCCAGCAGTTTATCGGGGGTCTCAATGGTTGGCTACACCTTC | TRBV27 | - | - | TRBJ1-2
CASSDPDEQYF | TGTGCCAGCAGTGATCCGGACGAGCAGTACTTC | TRBV28 | - | - | TRBJ2-7
CASSLERPGQETQYF | TGCGCCAGCAGCTTGGAGCGCCCAGGGCAAGAGACCCAGTACTTC | TRBV5-1 | - | - | TRBJ2-5
CASSSSGHNEQFF | TGTGCCAGCAGCTCGTCAGGACACAATGAGCAGTTCTTC | TRBV7-8 | - | - | TRBJ2-1
CASSYAAGAYEQYF | TGTGCCAGCAGTTACGCGGCAGGCGCCTACGAGCAGTACTTC | TRBV6-5 | - | once | TRBJ2-7
CASSGGLRGYTF | TGTGCCAGTAGTGGGGGGCTTCGAGGCTACACCTTC | TRBV19 | - | - | TRBJ1-2
CSVEVAGSTYEQYF | TGCAGCGTTGAAGTCGCGGGATCGACCTACGAGCAGTACTTC | TRBV29-1 | - | - | TRBJ2-7
CASSTGAEDGYTF | TGTGCCAGCAGTACGGGGGCAGAGGATGGCTACACCTTC | TRBV9 | - | - | TRBJ1-2
CASSYGTSGNEQFF | TGTGCCAGCAGTTATGGGACTAGCGGGAATGAGCAGTTCTTC | TRBV6-5 | TRBD2 | - | TRBJ2-1
CASAFVTGDNTEAFF | TGTGCCAGCGCCTTCGTGACAGGAGATAACACTGAAGCTTTCTTT | TRBV5-4 | - | - | TRBJ1-1
CASSADTGSVYNEQFF | TGTGCCAGCAGCGCCGATACAGGGAGCGTATACAATGAGCAGTTCTTC | TRBV7-2 | - | - | TRBJ2-1
CASSGGGTDTQYF | TGTGCCAGCAGCGGCGGGGGCACAGATACGCAGTATTTT | TRBV9 | - | - | TRBJ2-3